This is a list of T cell receptor beta chains from one sample in a study of CD4+ T cells in melanoma. Profiled with immunoSEQ multiplex PCR; TCRdb holds only in-frame clones, not every one. The repertoire consists of about 21,000 clones, with over 75% occurring once and the leading ten covering roughly 4%. Material for sequencing was cells from a culture (not recorded whether cultured in vitro). Source of these receptors: a human donor with melanoma. The CDR3 runs from the conserved cysteine through the conserved F or W. The D gene is left open where the match is weak. The size of a clone is reported for some rows only, either as once, few or many, or as a class for expanded clones.

clone_size,d_call,v_call,j_call,cdr3_aa,cdr3_nt
once,TRBD1,TRBV7-9,TRBJ1-2,CASSHTGGASYGYTF,TGTGCCAGCAGTCATACAGGGGGCGCGAGCTATGGCTACACCTTC
-,-,TRBV5-5,TRBJ1-1,CASSIVVTNTEAFF,TGTGCCAGCAGCATCGTCGTGACGAACACTGAAGCTTTCTTT
-,-,TRBV5-1,TRBJ1-1,CASSLGSWGGRTEAFF,TGCGCCAGCAGCTTGGGTAGTTGGGGGGGGCGGACTGAAGCTTTCTTT
-,-,TRBV7-9,TRBJ1-2,CASSPYTSYGYTF,TGTGCCAGCAGCCCTTATACGAGTTATGGCTACACCTTC
-,-,TRBV2,TRBJ2-2,CATSLVSTGELFF,TGTGCCACCTCATTGGTGAGCACCGGGGAGCTGTTTTTT
-,TRBD2,TRBV7-3,TRBJ2-1,CASSPSGGGYINEQFF,TGTGCCAGCAGCCCTTCGGGGGGGGGCTACATAAATGAGCAGTTCTTC
-,-,TRBV18,TRBJ1-3,CASSPPTANTIYF,TGTGCCAGCTCACCTCCGACAGCAAACACCATATATTTT
-,-,TRBV27,TRBJ2-7,CASSLSATFSYEQYF,TGTGCCAGCAGTTTATCGGCGACATTCTCCTACGAGCAGTACTTC
-,-,TRBV5-4,TRBJ2-3,CASSLALGTDTQYF,TGTGCCAGCAGCTTGGCCCTCGGCACAGATACGCAGTATTTT
-,-,TRBV5-1,TRBJ1-3,CASSADPGDTIYF,TGCGCCAGCAGTGCTGACCCTGGGGACACCATATATTTT
few,-,TRBV5-5,TRBJ1-5,CASSYGDRRQPQHF,TGTGCCAGCAGCTACGGGGATAGACGTCAGCCCCAGCATTTT
-,-,TRBV6-1,TRBJ2-3,CASRLGADTQYF,TGTGCCAGCAGACTCGGGGCAGATACGCAGTATTTT
-,TRBD1,TRBV6-1,TRBJ1-1,CASRRQGYTEAFF,TGTGCCAGCAGGAGACAGGGTTACACTGAAGCTTTCTTT
-,-,TRBV5-4,TRBJ2-3,CASSRDHSPTDTQYF,TGTGCCAGCAGTCGAGACCACAGCCCCACAGATACGCAGTATTTT
-,TRBD1,TRBV6-5,TRBJ2-1,CASSPGTGRYNEQFF,TGTGCCAGCAGTCCCGGGACAGGGAGATACAATGAGCAGTTCTTC
-,TRBD1,TRBV5-1,TRBJ1-3,CASSPDGTGSIYF,TGCGCCAGCAGCCCAGACGGGACAGGTTCCATATATTTT
large,-,TRBV7-8,TRBJ1-2,CASSFLANYGYTF,TGTGCCAGCAGCTTTTTGGCTAACTATGGCTACACCTTC
-,-,TRBV25-1,TRBJ1-6,CASMGGGSSPLHF,TGTGCCAGCATGGGAGGGGGTTCTTCACCCCTCCACTTT
-,-,TRBV6-1,TRBJ1-5,CASSESEAWQPQHF,TGTGCCAGCAGTGAGAGCGAGGCTTGGCAGCCCCAGCATTTT
few,-,TRBV9,TRBJ2-3,CASSVQQGGTDTQYF,TGTGCCAGCAGCGTCCAACAGGGAGGGACAGATACGCAGTATTTT
-,-,TRBV11-3,TRBJ2-7,CASSLDSGNEQYF,TGTGCCAGCAGCTTAGATTCAGGGAACGAGCAGTACTTC
-,-,TRBV21-1,TRBJ2-6,CASIRRGRRGANVLTF,TGTGCCAGCATCCGGCGGGGGAGAAGAGGGGCCAACGTCCTGACTTTC
-,-,TRBV9,TRBJ1-6,CASSGYGSSSLHF,TGTGCCAGCAGCGGTTACGGTTCCTCTTCCCTCCACTTT
-,-,TRBV6-5,TRBJ1-1,CASSYSGSLNTEAFF,TGTGCCAGCAGTTACTCTGGGTCCTTGAACACTGAAGCTTTCTTT
-,-,TRBV5-6,TRBJ2-7,CASSLTDSRDYEQYF,TGTGCCAGCAGCTTGACTGATTCCAGGGACTACGAGCAGTACTTC
-,TRBD1,TRBV5-1,TRBJ2-2,CASTVQGAGTGELFF,TGCGCCAGCACCGTACAGGGGGCGGGGACCGGGGAGCTGTTTTTT
-,TRBD2,TRBV4-2,TRBJ2-2,CASSQDPGGRSGELFF,TGTGCCAGCAGCCAAGACCCGGGGGGGCGATCCGGGGAGCTGTTTTTT
-,-,TRBV7-3,TRBJ1-1,CASSPMGRMGGNTEAFF,TGTGCCAGCAGCCCTATGGGGCGAATGGGGGGGAACACTGAAGCTTTCTTT
-,TRBD2,TRBV5-1,TRBJ2-1,CASSLVLDGGDSYNEQFF,TGCGCCAGCAGCTTGGTTCTGGACGGGGGGGATTCCTACAATGAGCAGTTCTTC
-,-,TRBV15,TRBJ1-2,CATSRGIGFSYGYTF,TGTGCCACCAGCAGAGGAATTGGGTTTTCCTATGGCTACACCTTC
few,TRBD1,TRBV5-1,TRBJ2-5,CASSSTGLQETQYF,TGCGCCAGCAGCTCGACAGGGCTACAAGAGACCCAGTACTTC
-,-,TRBV7-9,TRBJ1-1,CASSHSRTAMNTEAFF,TGTGCCAGCAGCCATTCTAGGACAGCTATGAACACTGAAGCTTTCTTT
-,-,TRBV9,TRBJ1-1,CASSGEEGLLVNTEAFF,TGTGCCAGCAGCGGAGAGGAGGGGCTCCTCGTGAACACTGAAGCTTTCTTT
few,-,TRBV6-5,TRBJ2-6,CASSLSGPGANVLTF,TGTGCCAGCAGTTTATCGGGCCCTGGGGCCAACGTCCTGACTTTC
-,TRBD1,TRBV11-2,TRBJ2-7,CASSRTGTGDYEQYF,TGTGCCAGCAGTCGAACCGGGACAGGGGACTACGAGCAGTACTTC
few,-,TRBV19,TRBJ1-1,CASSIHVEAFF,TGTGCCAGTAGTATACATGTTGAAGCTTTCTTT
-,TRBD1,TRBV5-1,TRBJ1-1,CASSLAGGTTEAFF,TGCGCCAGCAGCTTGGCAGGGGGCACGACTGAAGCTTTCTTT
-,-,TRBV5-4,TRBJ2-7,CASSFGPGSYEQYF,TGTGCCAGCAGCTTTGGGCCGGGGTCCTACGAGCAGTACTTC
-,TRBD2,TRBV5-5,TRBJ2-3,CASSPRRVRLAGTDTQYF,TGTGCCAGCAGCCCGCGCCGAGTGAGACTAGCGGGAACAGATACGCAGTATTTT
few,-,TRBV18,TRBJ1-3,CASSALLAGMFGNTIYF,TGTGCCAGCTCAGCCCTTTTGGCAGGGATGTTTGGAAACACCATATATTTT
-,-,TRBV4-1,TRBJ2-2,CASSQETRRTGELFF,TGCGCCAGCAGCCAAGAAACGAGGCGAACCGGGGAGCTGTTTTTT
-,TRBD2,TRBV2,TRBJ2-3,CASAFLAGGTDTQYF,TGTGCCAGCGCCTTTCTAGCGGGGGGCACAGATACGCAGTATTTT
-,-,TRBV2,TRBJ1-1,CASSPIKNTEAFF,TGTGCCAGCAGTCCCATAAAGAACACTGAAGCTTTCTTT
-,-,TRBV6-1,TRBJ2-7,CASSELDLGSYEQYF,TGTGCCAGCAGTGAACTGGACTTAGGATCCTACGAGCAGTACTTC
-,-,TRBV10-2,TRBJ1-5,CASSPGDARAQPQHF,TGCGCCAGTTCTCCAGGGGACGCCAGGGCTCAGCCCCAGCATTTT
-,-,TRBV11-3,TRBJ1-5,CASSLGGFWEYNQPQHF,TGTGCCAGCAGCTTAGGGGGTTTTTGGGAGTACAATCAGCCCCAGCATTTT